Listed here are 25 T cell receptor beta chains from one sample, sequenced in a study of blood T cell repertoires in COVID-19 (dated by TCRdb to the early 2020s). Library method: the immunoSEQ multiplex PCR assay. TCRdb limited this immuneACCESS table to in-frame rearrangements with V and J called. A share of clones is missing; checked studies link under half to unresolved V genes, and the rest is unexplained. The sample includes about 250,000 clones, with 85% observed a single time. The top ten hold about 5.1% of the sample. Sequenced sample: peripheral blood. Source of these receptors: a man aged 50-59 years with COVID-19, enrolled during active disease.

The chain carries TRBV24-1 and TRBJ2-1; TRBD2 aligns across 7 bases. CDR1 KGHDR and CDR2 SFDVKD come from the germline V gene. This CDR3 has 17 residues. Losses at the gene ends were 10 bases for V and 4 bases for J; bases not matched to a gene: 18. The CDR3 DNA reads TGTGCCACTTCTAGCGGCGGAGCCCGGGGTGTATACAATGAGCAGTTCTTC. Its translation: CATSSGGARGVYNEQFF.

The chain has TRBV9 and TRBJ2-1; 9 nucleotides line up with TRBD1. The CDR3 totals 15 residues. V was clipped by 3 bases and J by 3 bases; unmatched bases: 4. Looked up from germline, CDR1 is SGDLS and CDR2 is YYNGEE. CDR3 nucleotides: TGTGCCAGCAGCGCCGGGACAGGGAGCTACAATGAGCAGTTCTTC. It translates to CASSAGTGSYNEQFF.

The chain is built from TRBV4-2 and TRBJ2-3, with 13 positions matching TRBD2. After removal of 0 bases from V and 4 bases from J, the junction contained 1 base not matched to a gene. Germline assignment: CDR1 LGHNA and CDR2 YNFKEQ. The CDR3 length is 16 residues. The CDR3 protein is CASSQDTSGGADTQYF. CDR3 nucleotide sequence: TGTGCCAGCAGCCAAGATACTAGCGGGGGGGCAGATACGCAGTATTTT.

The chain is built from TRBV5-1 and TRBJ1-4; weak D call: TRBD1 (6 bases). Per germline, CDR1 SGHRS and CDR2 YFSETQ. This CDR3 has 16 amino acids. V lost 2 bases and J lost 3, with 14 bases in between. The CDR3 reads CASSFYAGGANEKLFF. CDR3 DNA: TGCGCCAGCAGCTTTTACGCGGGGGGCGCTAATGAAAAACTGTTTTTT. Complete variable domain (other parts from reference TRBV5-1 and TRBJ1-4): KAGVTQTPRYLIKTRGQQVTLSCSPISGHRSVSWYQQTPGQGLQFLFEYFSETQRNKGNFPGRFSGRQFSNSRSEMNVSTLELGDSALYLCASSFYAGGANEKLFFGSGTQLSVL.

V and J are TRBV9 and TRBJ1-2, with D possibly TRBD1 on 5 matching bases. This CDR3 is built from 14 residues. Germline V gene data show CDR1 as SGDLS and CDR2 as YYNGEE. V was cut by 1 base and J by 0 bases, with 7 bases left in between. CDR3 DNA: TGTGCCAGCAGCGTATCAGGGTCTAACTATGGCTACACCTTC. Translation gives CASSVSGSNYGYTF.

The genes are TRBV6-4 and TRBJ1-2; 8 positions match TRBD1. Per germline, CDR1 MRHNA and CDR2 SNTAGT. V lost 6 bases to trimming and J lost 3 bases; unmatched junction nucleotides: 3. There are 13 residues in the CDR3. The CDR3 sequence: CASRADRDYGYTF. CDR3 in DNA: TGTGCCAGCAGAGCGGACAGGGACTATGGCTACACCTTC.

This clone came up many times. The chain carries TRBV19 and TRBJ2-1, with a tentative D call TRBD2 (6 bases). Germline lookup yields CDR1 LNHDA and CDR2 SQIVND (reference sequence). V dropped 3 bases and J dropped 6 bases, with 12 bases sitting between them. This CDR3 has 14 residues. As DNA, the CDR3 is TGTGCCAGTAGTATGGCCCCGCGGGGCAATGAGCAGTTCTTC. Its protein is CASSMAPRGNEQFF.

As to this clone: This sample includes further DNA sequences coding for the same CDR3. The rearrangement uses TRBV10-3 and TRBJ1-2; TRBD1 might be the D (6 bases). CDR1 and CDR2 (germline): ENHRY, SYGVKD. The CDR3 length is 12 residues. V gave up 3 bases and J gave up 5 bases, with 7 bases separating them. As DNA, the CDR3 is TGTGCCATCAGTGAACAGGGTTATGGCTACACCTTC. Its protein product is CAISEQGYGYTF.

V gene TRBV13 combines with J gene TRBJ1-3; tentatively, D is TRBD1 (6 bases). V was pared by 6 bases and J by 4 bases, with 10 bases between. Germline lookup yields CDR1 PRHDT and CDR2 FYEKMQ (reference sequence). The CDR3 is 13 amino acids. The CDR3 bases are TGTGCCAGCAGTGTCAGGGGCGGAAACACCATATATTTT. The encoded protein is CASSVRGGNTIYF.

The chain joins TRBV19 to TRBJ1-4; D may be TRBD1 (5 bases). This CDR3 comprises 17 residues. Germline values: CDR1 LNHDA, CDR2 SQIVND (reference sequence). Trimming removed 4 bases from V and 0 bases from J, with 15 bases in between. The DNA of the CDR3 is TGTGCCAGTAGTAAGCCAAGACAGAGTTCAACTAATGAAAAACTGTTTTTT. Protein product: CASSKPRQSSTNEKLFF.

This clone was seen a single time. This CDR3 is CATSRDQGQPQHF. The CDR3 DNA follows: TGTGCCACCAGCAGAGATCAGGGTCAGCCCCAGCATTTT. V and J are TRBV15 and TRBJ1-5; D is possibly TRBD1 (5 bases). The CDR3 extends over 13 amino acids. Germline V gene data show CDR1 as LNHNV and CDR2 as YYDKDF (reference sequence). Trimming shortened V by 0 bases and J by 6 bases, and 6 bases separated the two germline ends. The whole variable domain, filled in from reference TRBV15 and TRBJ1-5, reads DAMVIQNPRYQVTQFGKPVTLSCSQTLNHNVMYWYQQKSSQAPKLLFHYYDKDFNNEADTPDNFQSRRPNTSFCFLDIRSPGLGDTAMYLCATSRDQGQPQHFGDGTRLSIL.

CDR3 sequence: CASSLTRNTEAFF. CDR3 in DNA: TGTGCCAGCAGCCTTACTCGGAACACTGAAGCTTTCTTT. The gene calls are TRBV6-5 and TRBJ1-1, with D hard to call. Deletions cut 6 bases from V and 1 base from J, with 9 bases between. Germline V lookup: CDR1 MNHEY, CDR2 SVGAGI. The CDR3 length is 13 residues.

This rearrangement joins TRBV5-1 to TRBJ2-5; D possibly corresponds to TRBD1 (6 bases). Trimming stripped 0 bases from V and 5 bases from J, with 11 bases between. The CDR3 has 14 amino acids. Germline V CDR1 and CDR2: SGHRS, YFSETQ. The CDR3 region has the DNA TGCGCCAGCAGCTTGGCGGCAGGGGAGGAGACCCAGTACTTC. This translates into CASSLAAGEETQYF.

This chain links TRBV7-2 with TRBJ2-2; perhaps TRBD1 as D (5 bases). The CDR3 is made up of 15 amino acids. Per germline, CDR1 SGHTA and CDR2 FQGNSA. Trimming pared 4 bases from V and 2 bases from J, leaving 11 bases between. CDR3 loop: CASSSGPTNTGELFF. CDR3 bases: TGTGCCAGCAGCTCAGGGCCTACAAACACCGGGGAGCTGTTTTTT.

Only a few counts were recorded for this clone. The J gene is TRBJ1-5, the V gene TRBV6-5, with D hard to call. The germline V and J ends were trimmed by 10 bases and 2 bases, with 18 bases remaining between them. CDR1 is MNHEY and CDR2 is SVGAGI in the germline V gene. The CDR3 runs 15 residues. The DNA of the CDR3 is TGTGCCACACTCAGGTCGGGGTTCGGCAATCAGCCCCAGCATTTT. This translates into CATLRSGFGNQPQHF.

The chain uses TRBV5-1 and TRBJ2-6, with TRBD2 identical over 11 bases. Looked up from germline, CDR1 is SGHRS and CDR2 is YFSETQ. V was pared by 4 bases and J by 2 bases, with 2 bases of the junction left unmatched. This CDR3 has 16 residues. This chain's CDR3 is CASSPTSGAGANVLTF. CDR3 DNA: TGCGCCAGCAGCCCGACTAGCGGGGCTGGGGCCAACGTCCTGACTTTC.

The chain couples TRBV7-8 to TRBJ2-3, with 11 bases identical to TRBD2. Per the germline V gene, CDR1 is SGHVS and CDR2 is FQNEAQ. V gave up 5 bases and J gave up 2 bases; unmatched junction bases: 9. The CDR3 totals 17 residues. The chain's CDR3 is CASSPLAGASFTDTQYF. CDR3 DNA sequence: TGTGCCAGCAGCCCACTAGCGGGGGCTTCGTTCACAGATACGCAGTATTTT.

The chain links TRBV6-5 to TRBJ2-5, with D tentatively TRBD2 (5 bases). Germline loops: CDR1 MNHEY, CDR2 SVGAGI. V gave up 6 bases and J gave up 1 base, with 12 bases separating them. The CDR3 runs to 14 residues. The CDR3 region is CASRLSGVQETQYF. CDR3 bases: TGTGCCAGCAGGCTATCCGGGGTCCAAGAGACCCAGTACTTC.

J is TRBJ2-7 and V is TRBV7-9, with 14 bases aligning to TRBD2. Germline assignment: CDR1 SEHNR and CDR2 FQNEAQ (reference sequence). The CDR3 loop spans 18 amino acids. The junction had 13 bases not matched to a gene; V was cut back by 6 bases and J by 3 bases. The DNA of the CDR3 is TGTGCCAGCAGTCCGACTAGCGGGGGGGCTAGTCGGGTCTACGAGCAGTACTTC. Its protein is CASSPTSGGASRVYEQYF.

This clone came up a few times. V is TRBV2 and J is TRBJ1-2, with 8 bases aligning to TRBD1. Germline CDR1 reads SNHLY; CDR2 reads FYNNEI. This CDR3 spans 15 amino acids. V shed 5 bases, J shed 3 bases, and the junction held 8 bases outside the gene matches. The CDR3 sequence is CASSPDRGPDYGYTF. The CDR3, as DNA: TGTGCCAGCAGTCCAGACAGGGGTCCCGACTATGGCTACACCTTC. Filled out from reference TRBV2 and TRBJ1-2, the complete variable domain reads EPEVTQTPSHQVTQMGQEVILRCVPISNHLYFYWYRQILGQKVEFLVSFYNNEISEKSEIFDDQFSVERPDGSNFTLKIRSTKLEDSAMYFCASSPDRGPDYGYTFGSGTRLTVV.

V and J are TRBV11-3 and TRBJ2-5, with 7 bases matching TRBD2. J lost 2 bases, V lost 5 bases, and 11 bases had no gene match. The CDR3 consists of 16 residues. Germline values: CDR1 SGHNT, CDR2 YENEEA. The CDR3 reads CASSPGLGTQQETQYF. The CDR3, as DNA: TGTGCCAGCAGCCCAGGACTAGGAACACAACAAGAGACCCAGTACTTC.

CDR3 region: CASSTPRMTEAFF. The CDR3 nucleotides are TGTGCCAGCAGTACCCCGAGGATGACTGAAGCTTTCTTT. The gene calls are TRBV6-5 and TRBJ1-1; D is undetermined. Trimming stripped 5 bases from V and 5 bases from J, with 12 bases between. CDR1 is MNHEY, CDR2 SVGAGI, per germline. The CDR3 consists of 13 residues.

V usage is TRBV4-2 and J usage is TRBJ2-5, with a weak D call TRBD2 (5 bases). The CDR3 is 15 residues long. The germline gives CDR1 LGHNA, CDR2 YNFKEQ. The germline V and J ends were trimmed by 5 bases and 5 bases, with 18 bases remaining between them. The CDR3 reads CASSTIGVFTETQYF. The CDR3 DNA follows: TGTGCCAGCAGCACAATCGGGGTATTCACGGAGACCCAGTACTTC.

This chain joins TRBV6-5 and TRBJ2-1; 11 bases fit TRBD2. This CDR3 spans 16 amino acids. V was clipped by 4 bases and J by 7 bases; unmatched bases: 9. Germline CDR1 reads MNHEY; CDR2 reads SVGAGI. DNA for the CDR3: TGTGCCAGCAGTTCTCCGACTAGCGGGGAGTGGAATGAGCAGTTCTTC. It encodes CASSSPTSGEWNEQFF.

This chain uses TRBV2 with TRBJ1-2, with D perhaps matching TRBD1 (6 bases). The CDR3 is made up of 15 amino acids. Trimming took off 7 bases at V and 2 bases at J, with 17 bases between the two ends. CDR1 and CDR2 (germline): SNHLY, FYNNEI. CDR3 loop: CASTNGGAGNYGYTF. The CDR3 DNA sequence: TGTGCCAGCACCAACGGGGGGGCAGGGAACTATGGCTACACCTTC. The full variable domain, rest sourced from reference TRBV2 and TRBJ1-2, is EPEVTQTPSHQVTQMGQEVILRCVPISNHLYFYWYRQILGQKVEFLVSFYNNEISEKSEIFDDQFSVERPDGSNFTLKIRSTKLEDSAMYFCASTNGGAGNYGYTFGSGTRLTVV.